Below, 17 T cell receptor beta chains from the same sample are listed, as sequenced in a study of OX40 agonist ivuxolimab in advanced cancers. The assay was immunoSEQ multiplex PCR, and TCRdb's table has in-frame clones only and misses some. This table holds tens of thousands of clones, around 84% found once. The sequencing used CD4+ or CD8+ T cells sorted from blood, collected in a trial of the OX40 agonist ivuxolimab. The receptors derive from an adult with an advanced solid tumor such as melanoma, head and neck, liver or kidney cancer.

This clone was seen more than once but under ten times. This rearrangement joins TRBV9 to TRBJ2-7, with 14 bases matching TRBD2. The CDR3 runs to 17 residues. The trim removed 3 bases at V and 4 bases at J, leaving 9 bases unmatched. Germline loops: CDR1 SGDLS, CDR2 YYNGEE. CDR3 nucleotides: TGTGCCAGCAGCGGTACCGGGACTAGCGGGAGAGGTTACGAGCAGTACTTC. It yields the protein CASSGTGTSGRGYEQYF. Full variable domain (rest looked up from reference TRBV9 and TRBJ2-7): DSGVTQTPKHLITATGQRVTLRCSPRSGDLSVYWYQQSLDQGLQFLIQYYNGEERAKGNILERFSAQQFPDLHSELNLSSLELGDSALYFCASSGTGTSGRGYEQYFGPGTRLTVT.

The chain links TRBV30 to TRBJ1-1; TRBD1 might be the D (5 bases). The CDR3 length is 15 residues. Deletions cut 3 bases from V and 7 bases from J, with 21 bases between. Germline V gene sequence: CDR1 GTSNPN, CDR2 SVGIG (reference sequence). The CDR3 region is CAWSRTSQAVYEAFF. The CDR3 region has the DNA TGTGCCTGGAGCCGGACCTCACAGGCGGTCTATGAAGCTTTCTTT.

This rearrangement joins TRBV9 to TRBJ2-3; D gene unclear. V gave up 2 bases and J gave up 6 bases, with 7 bases separating them. CDR3 length: 12 amino acids. The germline V gene has CDR1 SGDLS and CDR2 YYNGEE. The CDR3, as DNA: TGTGCCAGCAGCGTCTCGGCGGATACGCAGTATTTT. Translation gives CASSVSADTQYF.

The V call is TRBV11-3, the J call TRBJ1-1; a weak D match, TRBD1 (5 bases). The CDR3 runs 15 residues. V was trimmed by 1 base and J by 5 bases, leaving 14 bases between them. The V gene's germline CDR1 is SGHNT and CDR2 YENEEA. The CDR3 here is CASSLGQRGGTEAFF. The CDR3 DNA sequence: TGTGCCAGCAGCTTAGGACAGAGGGGCGGGACTGAAGCTTTCTTT.

The chain has TRBV7-6 and TRBJ1-1; 12 bases are shared with TRBD1. Germline V lookup: CDR1 SGHVS, CDR2 FNYEAQ. The CDR3 is 18 residues long. V gave up 5 bases and J gave up 3 bases; unmatched junction bases: 13. Here the CDR3 reads CASSPTTGTGGSHTEAFF. DNA of the CDR3: TGTGCCAGCAGCCCCACGACCGGGACAGGGGGCTCCCACACTGAAGCTTTCTTT.

The chain has TRBV7-2 and TRBJ2-7; maybe TRBD1 (5 bases). The germline V gene encodes CDR1 SGHTA and CDR2 FQGNSA. The CDR3 extends over 17 amino acids. The V end lost 5 bases, the J end lost 2 bases, and 22 bases lay between the germline ends. CDR3 loop: CASSVKEMGLLAYEQYF. CDR3 in DNA: TGTGCCAGCAGCGTAAAAGAAATGGGGCTCCTTGCCTACGAGCAGTACTTC. Drawing the rest from reference TRBV7-2 and TRBJ2-7, the complete variable domain is GAGVSQSPSNKVTEKGKDVELRCDPISGHTALYWYRQSLGQGLEFLIYFQGNSAPDKSGLPSDRFSAERTGGSVSTLTIQRTQQEDSAVYLCASSVKEMGLLAYEQYFGPGTRLTVT.

As to this clone: One end of the junction does not line up with germline, which may come from a read error. The chain has TRBV5-1 and TRBJ2-2, with D possibly TRBD2 on 6 matching bases. This CDR3 comprises 16 residues. Germline loops: CDR1 SGHRS, CDR2 YFSETQ. The CDR3 loop is CASSLLAGLNTGELLF. The CDR3 DNA follows: TGCGCCAGCAGCTTGCTTGCGGGACTGAACACCGGGGAGCTGCTTTTT.

J is TRBJ2-3 and V is TRBV19, with TRBD1 identical over 7 bases. Trimming removed 3 bases from V and 1 base from J; junction bases left unmatched: 4. Germline V gives CDR1 LNHDA, CDR2 SQIVND (reference sequence). This CDR3 spans 15 amino acids. The CDR3: CASSITGTGTDTQYF. The CDR3 DNA reads as TGTGCCAGTAGTATTACCGGGACAGGCACAGATACGCAGTATTTT.

The chain is built from TRBV29-1 and TRBJ1-1, with D perhaps TRBD1 (6 bases). The CDR3 runs to 13 residues. Germline V gene data show CDR1 as SQVTM and CDR2 as ANQGSEA. The CDR3 is CSAKGGPNTEAFF. CDR3 sequence (DNA): TGCAGTGCTAAAGGGGGTCCGAACACTGAAGCTTTCTTT.

This rearrangement joins TRBV6-5 to TRBJ2-2; possible D gene TRBD1, 5 bases. Trimming cost V 4 bases and J 5 bases, with 17 bases left between them. The CDR3 runs 16 residues. Germline V gives CDR1 MNHEY, CDR2 SVGAGI. This chain's CDR3 is CASSSSGYRQTGELFF. In DNA, the CDR3 is TGTGCCAGCAGTTCGTCAGGTTATCGACAGACCGGGGAGCTGTTTTTT.

The genes are TRBV10-3 and TRBJ1-1; D possibly corresponds to TRBD1 (5 bases). The ends were cut back, 0 bases at V and 3 bases at J, with 14 bases in the middle. The CDR3 totals 16 residues. Germline loops: CDR1 ENHRY, CDR2 SYGVKD. CDR3 protein: CAISESYVIQDTEAFF. In DNA, the CDR3 is TGTGCCATCAGTGAGTCGTACGTGATACAGGACACTGAAGCTTTCTTT.

This clone is a singleton in its sample. The chain employs TRBV12-5 and TRBJ2-2, with D unclear. Germline CDR1 is LGHNT and CDR2 is FRNRAP. This CDR3 comprises 16 residues. Trimming left V 2 bases short and J 1 base short, with 11 bases between. The chain's CDR3 is CASGLTPFQNTGELFF. CDR3 nucleotide sequence: TGTGCTAGTGGTTTGACACCCTTTCAGAACACCGGGGAGCTGTTTTTT.

This clone turned up a few times. Other DNA sequences in this sample translate to the same CDR3. The V and J genes are TRBV5-1 and TRBJ1-1; D ambiguous. Deletions cut 0 bases from V and 1 base from J, with 4 bases between. The CDR3 covers 13 residues. Germline-derived CDR1 and CDR2 are SGHRS and YFSETQ. CDR3 region: CASSLGGNTEAFF. CDR3 nucleotide sequence: TGCGCCAGCAGCTTGGGCGGGAACACTGAAGCTTTCTTT.

The rearrangement uses TRBV7-3 and TRBJ2-2, with no clear D. The CDR3 totals 14 residues. V lost 5 bases, J lost 6 bases, and 13 bases lay in between. Per the germline V gene, CDR1 is SGHTA and CDR2 is FQGTGA. In DNA form, the CDR3 reads TGTGCCAGCAGCGCACCTGGTAGGGCCGGGGAGCTGTTTTTT. It translates to CASSAPGRAGELFF. The full variable domain, rest sourced from reference TRBV7-3 and TRBJ2-2, is GAGVSQTPSNKVTEKGKYVELRCDPISGHTALYWYRQSLGQGPEFLIYFQGTGAADDSGLPNDRFFAVRPEGSVSTLKIQRTERGDSAVYLCASSAPGRAGELFFGEGSRLTVL.

The V gene is TRBV7-2, the J gene TRBJ1-2, with TRBD1 as a possible D gene (5 bases). Trimming removed 6 bases from V and 4 bases from J, with 12 bases in between. Germline V gene sequence: CDR1 SGHTA, CDR2 FQGNSA. This CDR3 is built from 13 residues. CDR3 bases: TGTGCCAGCAGTTACGGGGGACCCTATGGCTACACCTTC. Amino acids: CASSYGGPYGYTF.

This clone was observed a single time. V is TRBV5-4 and J is TRBJ1-2; D unclear. Deletions cut 1 base from V and 8 bases from J, with 12 bases between. The CDR3 contains 13 residues. Germline V CDR1 and CDR2: SGHNT, YYREEE (reference sequence). CDR3 residues: CASSLNRVGGYTF. The CDR3 DNA sequence: TGTGCCAGCAGCTTGAATAGGGTCGGGGGCTACACCTTC. Complete variable domain (other parts from reference TRBV5-4 and TRBJ1-2): ETGVTQSPTHLIKTRGQQVTLRCSSQSGHNTVSWYQQALGQGPQFIFQYYREEENGRGNFPPRFSGLQFPNYSSELNVNALELDDSALYLCASSLNRVGGYTFGSGTRLTVV.

The V call is TRBV30, the J call TRBJ1-4; D is possibly TRBD1 (5 bases). Per germline, CDR1 GTSNPN and CDR2 SVGIG (reference sequence). The V gene lost 0 bases and the J gene lost 1 base, with 9 bases spanning the gap. CDR3 length: 15 amino acids. The chain's CDR3 is CAWSVQGLTNEKLFF. The CDR3 bases are TGTGCCTGGAGTGTCCAGGGCCTAACTAATGAAAAACTGTTTTTT.